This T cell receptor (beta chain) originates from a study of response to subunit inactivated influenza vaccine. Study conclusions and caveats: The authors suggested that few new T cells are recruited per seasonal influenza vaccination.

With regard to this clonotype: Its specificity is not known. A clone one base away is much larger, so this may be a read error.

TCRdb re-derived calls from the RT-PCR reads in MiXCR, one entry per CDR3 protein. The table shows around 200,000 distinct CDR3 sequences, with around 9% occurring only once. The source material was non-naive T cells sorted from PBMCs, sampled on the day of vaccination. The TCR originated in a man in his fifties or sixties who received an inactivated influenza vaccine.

In DNA, the CDR3 is TGTGCCAGCAGCTTAGAGGGGGGGGACGGGGAGCTGCTTTTT. Protein: CASSLEGGDGELLF. The chain has TRBV11-2 and TRBJ2-2; 7 nucleotides match TRBD2. This CDR3 spans 14 amino acids. CDR1 SGHAT and CDR2 FQNNGV come from the germline V gene.